One and the same sample provided the 29 T cell receptor beta chains below, sequenced in a study of T cell responses to AZD1222 COVID-19 vaccine. The repertoire was sequenced with immunoSEQ multiplex PCR; TCRdb's copy has only in-frame clones and lacks some. The sample shows 120,000 to 150,000 clones, about 92% of them seen only once. Sequenced material: peripheral blood, taken on day 0 of AZD1222 vaccination. Source of these receptors: an adult in good health.

The gene calls are TRBV10-3 and TRBJ2-2; 10 positions agree with TRBD2. Germline V gene sequence: CDR1 ENHRY, CDR2 SYGVKD. J gave up 1 base and V 6 bases, and 5 bases lay outside the gene matches. The CDR3 is 16 residues long. The CDR3 loop is CAISLGLAMNTGELFF. DNA for the CDR3: TGTGCCATCAGCTTGGGACTAGCGATGAACACCGGGGAGCTGTTTTTT.

The chain carries TRBV10-2 and TRBJ1-4; D is perhaps TRBD1 (6 bases). V lost 10 bases and J 13 bases, leaving 19 bases between the germline ends. Germline-derived CDR1 and CDR2 are WSHSY and SAAADI. The CDR3 loop spans 12 amino acids. The CDR3 is CATLGAQQALFF. The CDR3 DNA is TGCGCCACCCTGGGGGCACAGCAGGCACTGTTTTTT.

A note on this clone: Mismatch with germline at one junction end may stem from a read error. The rearrangement links TRBV7-7 to TRBJ2-1, with 9 bases matching TRBD2. In germline, CDR1 is SSHAT, CDR2 FNYEAQ (reference sequence). This CDR3 is 17 amino acids long. CDR3 bases: TGTGCTAGCAAGGCAGAGGCGGGAGGGCCGGGAACGAATGAGCAGTTCTTC. Protein sequence: CASKAEAGGPGTNEQFF.

The chain couples TRBV5-3 to TRBJ2-2; D remains ambiguous. TRBV5-3 is assigned to the ORF class and has an uncertain function. The CDR3 consists of 14 residues. The germline V and J ends were trimmed by 1 base and 7 bases, with 11 bases remaining between them. This CDR3 reads CARSLRPPGGELFF. CDR3 bases: TGTGCCAGAAGCTTGCGCCCCCCGGGCGGGGAGCTGTTTTTT.

This rearrangement joins TRBV20-1 to TRBJ1-1; D not resolved. With 3 bases removed from V and 5 bases from J, the gap between germline ends came to 4 bases. The CDR3 runs 10 residues. CDR1 and CDR2 (germline): DFQATT, SNEGSKA (reference sequence). The CDR3: CSASATEAFF. The CDR3, as DNA: TGCAGTGCTAGTGCAACTGAAGCTTTCTTT.

The chain links TRBV28 to TRBJ2-7; weak D call: TRBD1 (5 bases). This CDR3 has 16 amino acids. V shed 6 bases and J shed 3 bases, with 21 bases lying between them. CDR1 and CDR2 (germline): MDHEN, SYDVKM. This chain's CDR3 is CASSYSLQDRNYEQYF. The CDR3 DNA reads TGTGCCAGCAGCTACTCCCTACAGGATCGAAACTACGAGCAGTACTTC.

V is TRBV4-1 and J is TRBJ1-1; D not certain. The length of the CDR3 is 14 residues. V shed 4 bases and J shed 1 base, with 10 bases lying between them. CDR1 is MGHRA and CDR2 is YSYEKL in the germline V gene. CDR3 loop: CASSRFLENTEAFF. The CDR3, as DNA: TGCGCCAGCAGCCGCTTCCTGGAGAACACTGAAGCTTTCTTT.

V gene TRBV11-2 combines with J gene TRBJ1-3; D uncertain. The CDR3 has 15 amino acids. Per germline, CDR1 SGHAT and CDR2 FQNNGV. V gave up 5 bases and J gave up 2 bases, with 13 bases separating them. CDR3 in amino acids: CASSPSGAAGNTIYF. The CDR3 coding sequence is TGTGCCAGCAGCCCCTCGGGTGCTGCTGGAAACACCATATATTTT.

To note about this clone: The same CDR3 arises from other DNA sequences in this sample as well. The chain has TRBV20-1 and TRBJ1-1, with D tentatively TRBD1 (5 bases). The ends were cut back, 3 bases at V and 4 bases at J, with 6 bases in the middle. The CDR3 has 11 residues. CDR1 and CDR2 (germline): DFQATT, SNEGSKA (reference sequence). The DNA for the CDR3 is TGCAGTGCTAGGGGGGGCACTGAAGCTTTCTTT. Translating gives CSARGGTEAFF.

The rearrangement uses TRBV10-2 and TRBJ1-1; 12 nucleotides line up with TRBD1. This CDR3 is 15 amino acids long. CDR1 is WSHSY, CDR2 SAAADI, per germline. V shed 5 bases and J 1 base; nucleotides not matched to a gene: 2. CDR3 protein: CASSTGQGANTEAFF. The DNA for the CDR3 is TGCGCCAGCAGTACGGGACAGGGGGCGAACACTGAAGCTTTCTTT.

The chain uses TRBV11-1 and TRBJ1-2, with D tentatively TRBD1 (6 bases). CDR1 and CDR2 (germline): SGHAT, FQDESV (reference sequence). The CDR3 is 12 amino acids. The germline V and J ends were trimmed by 4 bases and 5 bases, with 8 bases remaining between them. CDR3 sequence reads: CASSWQGYGYTF. For the CDR3, the DNA is TGTGCCAGCAGCTGGCAGGGGTATGGCTACACCTTC.

The chain recombines TRBV6-5 with TRBJ2-7; 7 bases line up with TRBD2. CDR3 length: 16 residues. Germline assignment: CDR1 MNHEY and CDR2 SVGAGI. V trimming: 1 base; J trimming: 7 bases; junction bases outside the gene matches: 13. Here the CDR3 reads CASSYYPAERGGEQYF. Here the CDR3 DNA reads TGTGCCAGCAGTTACTACCCAGCGGAGCGGGGAGGGGAGCAGTACTTC.

V gene TRBV5-1 combines with J gene TRBJ2-7, with D possibly being TRBD2 (6 bases). The V gene lost 4 bases and the J gene lost 2 bases, with 16 bases spanning the gap. This CDR3 spans 15 amino acids. Germline CDR1 and CDR2: SGHRS and YFSETQ. DNA for the CDR3: TGCGCCAGCAGCCCTTTGGGGGGTACCCCCTACGAGCAGTACTTC. Translation: CASSPLGGTPYEQYF.

CDR3 residues: CASSRGWRELYEQYF. The DNA of the CDR3 is TGTGCCAGCAGTCGGGGCTGGCGGGAGCTCTACGAGCAGTACTTC. The J gene is TRBJ2-7, the V gene TRBV3-1 (or the pseudogene TRBV3-2); 7 bases line up with TRBD2. The CDR3 is made up of 15 amino acids. The trim removed 6 bases at V and 3 bases at J, leaving 11 bases unmatched. Germline V CDR1 and CDR2: LGHDT, YNNKEL (reference sequence).

The chain couples TRBV11-2 to TRBJ1-1; unclear D gene. Germline CDR1 is SGHAT and CDR2 is FQNNGV. CDR3 length: 14 residues. Trimming cost V 4 bases and J 5 bases, with 14 bases left between them. The CDR3 DNA reads as TGTGCCAGCAGCTCTCTTTCGGGGAGGACTGAAGCTTTCTTT. As protein: CASSSLSGRTEAFF. Drawing the rest from reference TRBV11-2 and TRBJ1-1, the complete variable domain is EAGVAQSPRYKIIEKRQSVAFWCNPISGHATLYWYQQILGQGPKLLIQFQNNGVVDDSQLPKDRFSAERLKGVDSTLKIQPAKLEDSAVYLCASSSLSGRTEAFFGQGTRLTVV.

The J gene is TRBJ1-5, the V gene TRBV7-2; D is perhaps TRBD1 (6 bases). Trimming removed 2 bases from V and 7 bases from J, with 12 bases in between. Per the germline V gene, CDR1 is SGHTA and CDR2 is FQGNSA. The CDR3 consists of 14 residues. The CDR3, as DNA: TGTGCCAGCAGCTTAATACAGGGCGGGCAGCCCCAGCATTTT. Translated, it gives CASSLIQGGQPQHF.

In DNA, the CDR3 is TGTGCCAGCAGTGAAGGGTTAAGCACAGATACGCAGTATTTT. Its protein product is CASSEGLSTDTQYF. The V gene is TRBV2, the J gene TRBJ2-3; no firm D call. V lost 1 base, J lost 0 bases, and 5 bases lay in between. From germline, CDR1 is SNHLY and CDR2 FYNNEI. This CDR3 is built from 14 residues.

The genes are TRBV7-5 and TRBJ1-1; TRBD1 is the table's D call and was not checked against the DNA. TRBV7-5 counts as a pseudogene. The CDR3 consists of 15 residues. CDR3: CVRSPPDRENTEAFF. The CDR3 DNA follows: TGTGTCAGAAGCCCCCCGGACAGGGAGAACACTGAAGCTTTCTTT.

J is TRBJ1-2 and V is TRBV9; D not certain. With 0 bases removed from V and 7 bases from J, the gap between germline ends came to 7 bases. The CDR3 sequence is 12 residues long. The V gene's germline CDR1 is SGDLS and CDR2 YYNGEE. CDR3 amino acids: CASSVGSSGYTF. CDR3 bases: TGTGCCAGCAGCGTAGGCAGCTCTGGCTACACCTTC.

This clone has a single count. The CDR3 reads CASSPRPPSSGEEKLFF. DNA for the CDR3: TGTGCCAGCTCACCACGGCCCCCCTCTAGCGGGGAGGAAAAACTGTTTTTT. The chain uses TRBV18 and TRBJ1-4; unclear D gene. CDR3 length: 17 amino acids. V lost 1 base and J 8 bases, leaving 20 bases between the germline ends. Looked up from germline, CDR1 is KGHSH and CDR2 is LQKENI.

Only one count was recorded for this clone. The chain joins TRBV9 to TRBJ1-4; TRBD1 agrees at 9 bases. This CDR3 contains 16 residues. Germline V lookup: CDR1 SGDLS, CDR2 YYNGEE. V dropped 4 bases and J dropped 7; count of bases not matched to a gene: 11. The CDR3, as DNA: TGTGCCAGCAGCACGGCCGGGACAGGGAGTCGTGAAAAACTGTTTTTT. Protein product: CASSTAGTGSREKLFF.

The chain uses TRBV4-1 and TRBJ2-2, with D tentatively TRBD1 (6 bases). Looked up from germline, CDR1 is MGHRA and CDR2 is YSYEKL. V was pared by 4 bases and J by 1 base, with 10 bases between. This CDR3 has 15 residues. Written as DNA, the CDR3 is TGCGCCAGCAGCCTTTCGACAGGGAACACCGGGGAGCTGTTTTTT. Translation gives CASSLSTGNTGELFF.

As concerns this clone: At one of its ends the junction is not consistent with the germline gene, which may arise from a read error. The J gene is TRBJ2-5, the V gene TRBV6-5; no reliable D call. The CDR3 has 10 amino acids. Germline V CDR1 and CDR2: MNHEY, SVGAGI. The CDR3 sequence is CASDRDSKHF. The CDR3 bases are TGTGCCAGCGATCGAGACTCCAAGCACTTC.

This chain joins TRBV6-6 and TRBJ1-1; 8 bases are a match to TRBD1. Germline V CDR1 and CDR2: MNHNY, SVGAGI (reference sequence). V lost 6 bases and J lost 6; bases outside the gene matches: 6. This CDR3 is built from 13 residues. The CDR3 DNA reads TGTGCCAGCAGCCAGGACAGGGACGCTGAAGCTTTCTTT. Translation: CASSQDRDAEAFF.

The rearrangement uses TRBV7-9 and TRBJ2-1; 9 bases map to TRBD2. Germline loops: CDR1 SEHNR, CDR2 FQNEAQ (reference sequence). The V and J ends lost 4 bases and 2 bases, in that order; junction bases with no gene match: 3. The CDR3 has 15 amino acids. The CDR3 loop is CASSSSGNPYNEQFF. In DNA, the CDR3 is TGTGCCAGCAGCTCTAGCGGGAACCCCTACAATGAGCAGTTCTTC.

The chain has TRBV6-6 and TRBJ2-1; the D call may be TRBD1 or TRBD2 (7 bases each). Trimming removed 5 bases at V and 6 bases at J, with 23 bases between. The CDR3 sequence is 17 residues long. Germline V gene sequence: CDR1 MNHNY, CDR2 SVGAGI (reference sequence). This CDR3 reads CASSLNRGAGGVNEQFF. The DNA of the CDR3 is TGTGCCAGCAGTCTTAACAGGGGCGCTGGGGGGGTCAATGAGCAGTTCTTC.

The chain combines TRBV3-1 (or the pseudogene TRBV3-2) with TRBJ2-1; the D is unclear. Germline assignment: CDR1 LGHDT and CDR2 YNNKEL (reference sequence). This CDR3 has 14 amino acids. V was clipped by 0 bases and J by 9 bases, with 12 bases between them. The CDR3 sequence is CASSQDAGSSEQFF. Here the CDR3 DNA reads TGTGCCAGCAGCCAAGACGCCGGTAGTAGTGAGCAGTTCTTC.

The chain has TRBV19 and TRBJ1-5; 8 bases line up with TRBD1. V gave up 4 bases and J gave up 6 bases; unmatched junction bases: 11. This CDR3 is 16 amino acids long. Germline V lookup: CDR1 LNHDA, CDR2 SQIVND (reference sequence). The CDR3 protein is CASSTLQGVVGQPQHF. The CDR3 nucleotides read TGTGCCAGTAGTACCCTACAGGGGGTGGTGGGTCAGCCCCAGCATTTT.

This chain connects TRBV6-5 to TRBJ1-2, with 7 bases that match TRBD1. Germline V gene lookup returns CDR1 MNHEY and CDR2 SVGAGI. This CDR3 has 13 amino acids. The V segment lost 7 bases and the J segment 8 bases; nucleotides outside the gene matches: 10. The CDR3 loop reads CASTQEGAVGYTF. CDR3 bases: TGTGCCAGCACCCAGGAGGGGGCGGTCGGCTACACCTTC.